The 27 T cell receptor beta chains listed next were all sequenced from one sample in a study of blood T cell repertoires in COVID-19. Measured with immunoSEQ multiplex PCR; TCRdb has only the in-frame clones, and not every one. The sample yields fewer than 200,000 clones, approximately 85% seen once. The sequenced sample was peripheral blood. These receptors all come from a woman aged 60-75 years with acute or convalescent COVID-19.

The chain joins TRBV5-1 to TRBJ1-1; no clear D. This CDR3 contains 18 residues. Trimming pared 0 bases from V and 0 bases from J, leaving 18 bases between. CDR1 is SGHRS and CDR2 is YFSETQ in the germline V gene. CDR3 DNA: TGCGCCAGCAGCTTGGGGTCGGCGGGCTCTAGAATGAACACTGAAGCTTTCTTT. This encodes CASSLGSAGSRMNTEAFF.

V gene TRBV28 combines with J gene TRBJ1-2; 7 bases map to TRBD1. Germline V gene lookup returns CDR1 MDHEN and CDR2 SYDVKM. Germline trimming cut 4 bases from V and 4 bases from J; bases unmatched to any gene: 3. This CDR3 comprises 13 residues. The CDR3 spells CASSWGQLYGYTF. CDR3 DNA sequence: TGTGCCAGCAGTTGGGGACAGCTCTATGGCTACACCTTC.

V gene TRBV6-5 combines with J gene TRBJ1-3, with D tentatively TRBD1 (6 bases). This CDR3 region has 14 residues. Germline CDR1 is MNHEY and CDR2 is SVGAGI. Trimming removed 5 bases from V and 0 bases from J, with 8 bases in between. In nucleotides, the CDR3 is TGTGCCAGCAGTCAGGGGTACTCTGGAAACACCATATATTTT. It yields the protein CASSQGYSGNTIYF.

CDR3 in amino acids: CASSQDQLHNQPQHF. The CDR3 region has the DNA TGTGCCAGCAGCCAAGATCAGTTGCACAATCAGCCCCAGCATTTT. This rearrangement joins TRBV3-1 (or the pseudogene TRBV3-2) to TRBJ1-5; D is ambiguous. CDR1 LGHDT and CDR2 YNNKEL come from the germline V gene (reference sequence). CDR3 length equals 15 residues. The V and J ends lost 0 bases and 3 bases respectively, with 9 bases between them.

V usage is TRBV28 and J usage is TRBJ1-3; 7 nucleotides align to TRBD1. The CDR3 covers 14 residues. The V gene's germline CDR1 is MDHEN and CDR2 SYDVKM. The junction had 9 bases not matched to a gene; V was cut back by 5 bases and J by 8 bases. This chain's CDR3 is CASSKNSQGHTIYF. The CDR3 region has the DNA TGTGCCAGCAGTAAAAACTCACAGGGGCACACCATATATTTT.

The J gene is TRBJ2-3, the V gene TRBV11-3, with 15 bases lining up with TRBD2. Germline V gene lookup returns CDR1 SGHNT and CDR2 YENEEA. This CDR3 comprises 18 residues. Unmatched junction bases numbered 15, after V lost 5 bases and J lost 9 bases. The CDR3 region has the DNA TGTGCCAGCAGCCATGGACTAGCGGGAGGGCCGAGCGGGTTGACGCAGTATTTT. Translated: CASSHGLAGGPSGLTQYF.

The sample holds a few counts of this clone. This chain connects TRBV15 to TRBJ1-3; 7 nucleotides match TRBD1. The CDR3 loop spans 16 amino acids. Per the germline V gene, CDR1 is LNHNV and CDR2 is YYDKDF (reference sequence). Germline trimming cut 5 bases from V and 1 base from J; bases unmatched to any gene: 8. The chain's CDR3 is CATSRGQQISGNTIYF. Written as DNA, the CDR3 is TGTGCCACCAGCCGGGGACAGCAGATTTCTGGAAACACCATATATTTT. Supplemented by reference TRBV15 and TRBJ1-3, the full variable domain reads DAMVIQNPRYQVTQFGKPVTLSCSQTLNHNVMYWYQQKSSQAPKLLFHYYDKDFNNEADTPDNFQSRRPNTSFCFLDIRSPGLGDTAMYLCATSRGQQISGNTIYFGEGSWLTVV.

The V gene is TRBV11-2, the J gene TRBJ1-2; TRBD1 might be the D (5 bases). Trimming pared 0 bases from V and 2 bases from J, leaving 10 bases between. The CDR3 is 15 amino acids. Germline V lookup: CDR1 SGHAT, CDR2 FQNNGV. The CDR3 spells CASSLESGINYGYTF. Written as DNA, the CDR3 is TGTGCCAGCAGCTTAGAATCAGGGATCAACTATGGCTACACCTTC.

The gene calls are TRBV5-4 and TRBJ2-7; a possible D gene is TRBD2 (6 bases). V lost 0 bases, J lost 0 bases, and 10 bases lay in between. The CDR3 contains 15 residues. Germline CDR1 SGHNT, CDR2 YYREEE (reference sequence). The CDR3 sequence: CASSLGGGSSYEQYV. In DNA form, the CDR3 reads TGTGCCAGCAGCTTGGGGGGAGGCAGCTCCTACGAGCAGTACGTC.

This clone has a single count. This chain connects TRBV5-4 to TRBJ2-3; D uncertain. Trimming took off 0 bases at V and 6 bases at J, with 8 bases between the two ends. The CDR3 runs to 13 residues. Germline V lookup: CDR1 SGHNT, CDR2 YYREEE (reference sequence). CDR3 protein: CASSLVAQDTQYF. For the CDR3, the DNA is TGTGCCAGCAGCTTGGTTGCACAGGATACGCAGTATTTT.

V gene TRBV15 combines with J gene TRBJ2-4; D is perhaps TRBD1 (5 bases). Per germline, CDR1 LNHNV and CDR2 YYDKDF (reference sequence). V lost 1 base and J lost 6, with 7 bases in between. This CDR3 has 13 amino acids. In DNA, the CDR3 is TGTGCCACCAGCAGAGGTCAGGGAAACATTCAGTACTTC. The encoded protein is CATSRGQGNIQYF. The variable domain in full, with the rest retrieved from reference TRBV15 and TRBJ2-4, is DAMVIQNPRYQVTQFGKPVTLSCSQTLNHNVMYWYQQKSSQAPKLLFHYYDKDFNNEADTPDNFQSRRPNTSFCFLDIRSPGLGDTAMYLCATSRGQGNIQYFGAGTRLSVL.

The genes are TRBV30 and TRBJ1-2; D is perhaps TRBD1 (5 bases). V was cut by 3 bases and J by 5 bases, with 19 bases left in between. The V gene's germline CDR1 is GTSNPN and CDR2 SVGIG (reference sequence). The CDR3 totals 15 residues. The CDR3 DNA is TGTGCCTGGAGGGGGGGAAATCAGGGTCGATATGGCTACACCTTC. Translation gives CAWRGGNQGRYGYTF. The variable domain in full, with the rest retrieved from reference TRBV30 and TRBJ1-2, is SQTIHQWPATLVQPVGSPLSLECTVEGTSNPNLYWYRQAAGRGLQLLFYSVGIGQISSEVPQNLSASRPQDRQFILSSKKLLLSDSGFYLCAWRGGNQGRYGYTFGSGTRLTVV.

This clone was seen a single time. This chain joins TRBV19 and TRBJ2-1; TRBD2 aligns across 15 bases. Germline CDR1 and CDR2: LNHDA and SQIVND (reference sequence). The CDR3 has 19 residues. After removal of 5 bases from V and 2 bases from J, the junction contained 10 bases not matched to a gene. The CDR3 loop is CASSPPGLAGGKTYNEQFF. Written as DNA, the CDR3 is TGTGCCAGTAGTCCTCCGGGACTAGCGGGAGGTAAGACCTACAATGAGCAGTTCTTC.

V is TRBV19 and J is TRBJ2-7; TRBD1 matches at 10 bases. J gave up 3 bases and V 3 bases, and 2 bases lay outside the gene matches. CDR1 LNHDA and CDR2 SQIVND come from the germline V gene (reference sequence). The CDR3 has 14 residues. The CDR3 region has the DNA TGTGCCAGTAGTATGACAGGGGGCGGCTACGAGCAGTACTTC. Translation gives CASSMTGGGYEQYF.

The genes are TRBV7-3 and TRBJ1-1; D perhaps matches TRBD1 (6 bases). Trimming took 5 bases from V and 3 from J, leaving 16 bases between them. Germline loops: CDR1 SGHTA, CDR2 FQGTGA. This CDR3 is 15 amino acids long. In DNA, the CDR3 is TGTGCCAGCAGCCTTACAGGGTTTCTTCACACTGAAGCTTTCTTT. This translates into CASSLTGFLHTEAFF.

This chain links TRBV7-3 with TRBJ2-1; 8 bases fit TRBD1. Germline assignment: CDR1 SGHTA and CDR2 FQGTGA. This CDR3 spans 14 amino acids. The V segment lost 4 bases and the J segment 7 bases; nucleotides outside the gene matches: 6. The CDR3 sequence: CASSSGQGGNEQFF. CDR3 nucleotides: TGTGCCAGCAGCTCAGGACAGGGTGGAAATGAGCAGTTCTTC.

This clone was seen once. This sequence joins TRBV24-1 and TRBJ1-2, with 9 bases aligning to TRBD1. Germline-derived CDR1 and CDR2 are KGHDR and SFDVKD. The CDR3 spans 17 residues. V shed 3 bases, J shed 4 bases, and the junction held 11 bases outside the gene matches. The CDR3 DNA is TGTGCCACCAGTGATCCTAGCCCGGGACAGGGATTCTATGGCTACACCTTC. This gives the protein CATSDPSPGQGFYGYTF.

This clone was counted once. The chain joins TRBV7-6 to TRBJ2-3; no definite D call. CDR1 is SGHVS, CDR2 FNYEAQ, per germline. This CDR3 is 11 amino acids long. V lost 5 bases and J 4 bases, leaving 4 bases between the germline ends. As DNA, the CDR3 is TGTGCCAGCAGCCGGGCAGATACGCAGTATTTT. Residues: CASSRADTQYF. The full variable domain, its missing parts supplied by reference TRBV7-6 and TRBJ2-3, is GAGVSQSPRYKVTKRGQDVALRCDPISGHVSLYWYRQALGQGPEFLTYFNYEAQQDKSGLPNDRFSAERPEGSISTLTIQRTEQRDSAMYRCASSRADTQYFGPGTRLTVL.

The chain couples TRBV30 to TRBJ1-2; the D gene is possibly TRBD1 (5 bases). This CDR3 is 14 amino acids long. In germline, CDR1 is GTSNPN, CDR2 SVGIG (reference sequence). V was trimmed by 1 base and J by 6 bases, leaving 15 bases between them. CDR3 coding DNA: TGTGCCTGGAGTGGTGGGTCAGGGAGGAATGGCTACACCTTC. Translated: CAWSGGSGRNGYTF.

This sequence joins TRBV11-2 and TRBJ1-1, with 12 bases lining up with TRBD1. The junction had 6 bases not matched to a gene; V was cut back by 6 bases and J by 4 bases. Germline values: CDR1 SGHAT, CDR2 FQNNGV. The CDR3 has 15 amino acids. This CDR3 is CASSIGTGGTTEAFF. In DNA form, the CDR3 reads TGTGCCAGCAGTATCGGGACAGGGGGCACCACTGAAGCTTTCTTT.

The chain combines TRBV5-6 with TRBJ1-2; D might be TRBD1 (5 bases). The CDR3 runs to 15 residues. V was trimmed by 0 bases and J by 3 bases, leaving 12 bases between them. Germline lookup yields CDR1 SGHDT and CDR2 YYEEEE. CDR3 loop: CASSLEDRPDYGYTF. The CDR3 DNA reads TGTGCCAGCAGCTTGGAAGACAGACCCGACTATGGCTACACCTTC.

V and J are TRBV5-1 and TRBJ1-3; 7 positions agree with TRBD1. This CDR3 spans 14 amino acids. CDR1 SGHRS and CDR2 YFSETQ come from the germline V gene. J lost 1 base, V lost 2 bases, and 0 bases had no gene match. The CDR3 sequence: CASSLQGSGNTIYF. CDR3 nucleotides: TGCGCCAGCAGCTTACAGGGGTCTGGAAACACCATATATTTT.

The chain uses TRBV28 and TRBJ2-1; 12 positions agree with TRBD2. This CDR3 is built from 15 residues. The germline V gene encodes CDR1 MDHEN and CDR2 SYDVKM. V shed 5 bases and J 2 bases; nucleotides not matched to a gene: 1. CDR3 coding DNA: TGTGCCAGCAGTGGACTAGCGGGGCCCTACAATGAGCAGTTCTTC. Protein sequence: CASSGLAGPYNEQFF.

This rearrangement joins TRBV30 to TRBJ1-5, with a possible D match to TRBD1 (6 bases). Trimming pared 5 bases from V and 0 bases from J, leaving 11 bases between. Per the germline V gene, CDR1 is GTSNPN and CDR2 is SVGIG (reference sequence). CDR3 length equals 14 residues. The chain's CDR3 is CAWSGQNSNQPQHF. CDR3 DNA: TGTGCCTGGTCCGGACAGAATAGCAATCAGCCCCAGCATTTT.

The J gene is TRBJ2-1, the V gene TRBV19, with TRBD1 matching over 9 bases. V lost 5 bases, J lost 8 bases, and 4 bases stayed unmatched. The CDR3 runs 13 residues. The germline V gene encodes CDR1 LNHDA and CDR2 SQIVND (reference sequence). The chain's CDR3 is CASSVQGADEQFF. The CDR3 DNA is TGTGCCAGTAGTGTACAGGGGGCGGATGAGCAGTTCTTC.

The CDR3 DNA reads as TGTGCCAGCACTGAAGGGCAGGGTTACCAGCCCCAGCATTTT. Protein product: CASTEGQGYQPQHF. The V call is TRBV28, the J call TRBJ1-5, with a possible D match to TRBD1 (5 bases). The CDR3 has 14 residues. Germline V gene data show CDR1 as MDHEN and CDR2 as SYDVKM. V lost 7 bases and J lost 7, with 17 bases in between.

The chain carries TRBV28 and TRBJ1-5; 7 nucleotides align to TRBD1. With 3 bases clipped from V and 2 bases from J, the junction kept 7 bases outside the gene matches. Germline V gene lookup returns CDR1 MDHEN and CDR2 SYDVKM. The CDR3 covers 16 residues. Written as DNA, the CDR3 is TGTGCCAGCAGTTTGCGAACAGGGGTCCGCAATCAGCCCCAGCATTTT. This sequence encodes CASSLRTGVRNQPQHF.